Below, one TCR beta chain is given with its context. Its antigen is not identified. A junction boundary mismatches the germline segment, possibly from a read error. These data come from a study of T cell repertoires in ileal Crohn's disease. CDR3 length equals 14 residues. Germline-derived CDR1 and CDR2 are SGHAT and FQNNGV. Findings and limits, study-wide: Mucosal expansions were suggested to be mainly CD8 T cells.

Sequencing used immunoSEQ multiplex PCR; TCRdb keeps in-frame clones, though not all of them. The profile shows around 15,000 clones, 87% of them singletons. This clonotype was sampled from an adult with Crohn's disease. The sample consisted of ileal tissue. The chain recombines TRBV11-2 with TRBJ2-3, with unresolved D. The CDR3 bases are TGTGCCAGCAGCCTAGAGTCTGGCACAGATACGCAGTATTTT. Its translation is CASSLESGTDTQYF.